The table lists the clone carrying this T cell receptor (beta chain) with a few counts. Its antigen is unidentified. This sample was taken from a study of identical twins. General study findings and limits: Out-of-frame beta chain sequences displayed weaker excess sharing between twins.

Template switching, a step in the protocol, added a universal primer site, and cDNA carried unique molecular identifiers. TCRdb re-analysed the 5' RACE reads in MiXCR, keeping a single row per CDR3 protein. The data contain around 690,000 distinct CDR3 sequences, 21% of them singletons. Trimming cost V 6 bases and J 7 bases; bases outside gene matches: 2. This CDR3 comprises 12 residues. From germline, CDR1 is GTSNPN and CDR2 SVGIG (reference sequence). These data were also filed under a second study, of T cells expressing NK-cell markers. As that report states: The study sequenced eight donors, seven HCMV-seropositive and one seronegative. Similarly, these clonotypes led the CD3+CD56-NKG2C+ fraction as well in several donors.

The chain carries TRBV30 and TRBJ1-6; 8 positions match TRBD1. Sequenced sample: PBMCs. This clonotype was obtained from a woman younger than 35 in good health. Here the CDR3 reads CACGQGNSPLHF. The CDR3 coding sequence is TGTGCCTGCGGACAGGGCAATTCACCCCTCCACTTT.